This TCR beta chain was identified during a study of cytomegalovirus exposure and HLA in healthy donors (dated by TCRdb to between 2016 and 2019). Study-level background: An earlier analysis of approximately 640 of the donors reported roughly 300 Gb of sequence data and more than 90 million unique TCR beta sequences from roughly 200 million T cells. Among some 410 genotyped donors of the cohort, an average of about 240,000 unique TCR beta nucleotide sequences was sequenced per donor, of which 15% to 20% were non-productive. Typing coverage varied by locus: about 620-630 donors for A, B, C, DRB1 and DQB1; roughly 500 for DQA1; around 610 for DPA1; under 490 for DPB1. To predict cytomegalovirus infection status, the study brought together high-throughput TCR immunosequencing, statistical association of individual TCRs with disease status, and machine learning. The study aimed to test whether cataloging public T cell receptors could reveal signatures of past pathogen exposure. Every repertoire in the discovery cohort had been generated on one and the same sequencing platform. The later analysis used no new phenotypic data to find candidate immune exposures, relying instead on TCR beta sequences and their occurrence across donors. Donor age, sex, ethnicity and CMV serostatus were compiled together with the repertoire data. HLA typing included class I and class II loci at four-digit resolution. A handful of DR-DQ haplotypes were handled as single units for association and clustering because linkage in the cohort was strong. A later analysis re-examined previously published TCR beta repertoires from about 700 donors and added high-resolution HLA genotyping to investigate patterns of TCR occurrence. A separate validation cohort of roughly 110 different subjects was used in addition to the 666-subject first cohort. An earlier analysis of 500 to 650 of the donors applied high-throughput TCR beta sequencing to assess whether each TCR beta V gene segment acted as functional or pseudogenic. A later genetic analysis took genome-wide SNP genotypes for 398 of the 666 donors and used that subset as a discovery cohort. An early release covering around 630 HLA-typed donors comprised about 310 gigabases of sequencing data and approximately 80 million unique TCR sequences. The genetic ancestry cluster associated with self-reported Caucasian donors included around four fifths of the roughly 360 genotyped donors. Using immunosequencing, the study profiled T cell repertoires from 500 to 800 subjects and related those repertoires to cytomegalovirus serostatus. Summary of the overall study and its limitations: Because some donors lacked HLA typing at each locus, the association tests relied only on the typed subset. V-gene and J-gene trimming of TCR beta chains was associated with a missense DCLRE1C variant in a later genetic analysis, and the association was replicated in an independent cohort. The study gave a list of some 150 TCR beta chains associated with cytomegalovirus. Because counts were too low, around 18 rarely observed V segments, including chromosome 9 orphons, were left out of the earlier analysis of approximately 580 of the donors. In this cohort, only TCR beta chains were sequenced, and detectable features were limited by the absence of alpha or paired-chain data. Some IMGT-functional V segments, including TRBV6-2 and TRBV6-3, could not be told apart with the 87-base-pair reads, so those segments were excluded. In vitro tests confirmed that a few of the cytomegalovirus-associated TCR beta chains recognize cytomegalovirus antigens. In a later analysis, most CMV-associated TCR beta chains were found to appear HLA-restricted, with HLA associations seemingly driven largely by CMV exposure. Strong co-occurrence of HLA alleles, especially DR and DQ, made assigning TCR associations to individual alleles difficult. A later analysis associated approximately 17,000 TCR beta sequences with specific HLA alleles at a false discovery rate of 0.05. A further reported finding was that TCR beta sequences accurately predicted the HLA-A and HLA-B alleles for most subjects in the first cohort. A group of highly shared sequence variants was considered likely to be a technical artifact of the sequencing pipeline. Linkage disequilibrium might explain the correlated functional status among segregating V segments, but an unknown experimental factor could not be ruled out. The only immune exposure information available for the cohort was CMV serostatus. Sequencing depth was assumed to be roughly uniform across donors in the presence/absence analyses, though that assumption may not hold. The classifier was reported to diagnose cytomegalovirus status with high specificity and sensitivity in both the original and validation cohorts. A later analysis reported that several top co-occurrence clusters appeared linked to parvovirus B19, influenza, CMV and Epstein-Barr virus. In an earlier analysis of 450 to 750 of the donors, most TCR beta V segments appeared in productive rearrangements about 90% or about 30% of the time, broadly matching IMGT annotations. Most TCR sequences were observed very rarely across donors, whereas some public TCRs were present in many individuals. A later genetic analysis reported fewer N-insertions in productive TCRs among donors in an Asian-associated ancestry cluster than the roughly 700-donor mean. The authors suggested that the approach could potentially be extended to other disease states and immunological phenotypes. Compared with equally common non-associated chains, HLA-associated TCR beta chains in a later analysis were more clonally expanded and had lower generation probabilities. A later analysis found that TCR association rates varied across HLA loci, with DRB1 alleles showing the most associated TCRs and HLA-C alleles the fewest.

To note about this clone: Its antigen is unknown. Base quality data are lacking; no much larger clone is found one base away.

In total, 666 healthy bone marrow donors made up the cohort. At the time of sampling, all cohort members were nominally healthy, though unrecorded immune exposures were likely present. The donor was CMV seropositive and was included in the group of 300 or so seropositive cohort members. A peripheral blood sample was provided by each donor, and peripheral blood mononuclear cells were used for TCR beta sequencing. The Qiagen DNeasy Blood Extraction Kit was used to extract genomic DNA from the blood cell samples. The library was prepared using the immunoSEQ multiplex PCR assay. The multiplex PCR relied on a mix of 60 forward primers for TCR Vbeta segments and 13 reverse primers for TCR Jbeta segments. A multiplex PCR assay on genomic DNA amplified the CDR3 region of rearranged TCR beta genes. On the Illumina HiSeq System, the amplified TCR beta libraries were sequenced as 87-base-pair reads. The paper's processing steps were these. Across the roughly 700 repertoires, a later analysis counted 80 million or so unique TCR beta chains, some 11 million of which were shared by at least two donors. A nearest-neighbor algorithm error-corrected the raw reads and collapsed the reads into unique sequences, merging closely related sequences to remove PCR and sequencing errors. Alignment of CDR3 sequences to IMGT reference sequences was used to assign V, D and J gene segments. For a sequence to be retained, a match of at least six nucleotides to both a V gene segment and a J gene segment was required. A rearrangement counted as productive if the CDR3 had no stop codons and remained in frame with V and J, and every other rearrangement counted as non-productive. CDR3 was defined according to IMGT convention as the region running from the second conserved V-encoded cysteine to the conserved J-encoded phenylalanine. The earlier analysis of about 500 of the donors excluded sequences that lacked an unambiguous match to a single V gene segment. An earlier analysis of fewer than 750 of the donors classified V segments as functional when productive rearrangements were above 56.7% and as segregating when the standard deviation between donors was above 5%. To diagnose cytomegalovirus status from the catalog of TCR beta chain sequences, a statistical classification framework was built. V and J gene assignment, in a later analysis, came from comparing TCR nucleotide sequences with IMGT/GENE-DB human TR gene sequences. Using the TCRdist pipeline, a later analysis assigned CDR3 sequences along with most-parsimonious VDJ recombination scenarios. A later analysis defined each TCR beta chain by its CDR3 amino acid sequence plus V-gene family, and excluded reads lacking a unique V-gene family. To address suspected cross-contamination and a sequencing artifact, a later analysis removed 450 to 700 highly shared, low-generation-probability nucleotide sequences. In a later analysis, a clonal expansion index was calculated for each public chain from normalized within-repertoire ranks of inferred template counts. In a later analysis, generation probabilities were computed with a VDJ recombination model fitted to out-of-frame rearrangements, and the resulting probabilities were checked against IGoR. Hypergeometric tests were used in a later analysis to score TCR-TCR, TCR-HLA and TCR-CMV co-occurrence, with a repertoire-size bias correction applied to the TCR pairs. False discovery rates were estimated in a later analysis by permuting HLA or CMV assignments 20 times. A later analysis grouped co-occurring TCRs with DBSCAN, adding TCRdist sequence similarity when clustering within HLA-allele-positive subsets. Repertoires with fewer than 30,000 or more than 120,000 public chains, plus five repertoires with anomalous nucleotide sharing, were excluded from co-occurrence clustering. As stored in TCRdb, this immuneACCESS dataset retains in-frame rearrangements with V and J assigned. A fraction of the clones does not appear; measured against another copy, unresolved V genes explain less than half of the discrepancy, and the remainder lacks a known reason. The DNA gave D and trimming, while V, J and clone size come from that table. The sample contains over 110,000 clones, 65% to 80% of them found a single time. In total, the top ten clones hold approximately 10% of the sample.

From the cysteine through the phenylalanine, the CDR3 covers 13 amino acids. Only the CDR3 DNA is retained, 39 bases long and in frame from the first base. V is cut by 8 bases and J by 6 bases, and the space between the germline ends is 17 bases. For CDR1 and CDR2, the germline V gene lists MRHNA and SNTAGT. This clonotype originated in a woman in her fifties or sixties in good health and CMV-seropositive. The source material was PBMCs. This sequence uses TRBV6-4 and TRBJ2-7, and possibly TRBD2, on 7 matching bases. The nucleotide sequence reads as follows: TGTGCCAGCTCCGAAGGGGGGGGGCGCGAGCAGTACTTC. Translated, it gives CASSEGGGREQYF.